A single sample is the source of the 14 T cell receptor beta chains below, sequenced in a study of OX40 agonist ivuxolimab in advanced cancers. Using immunoSEQ multiplex PCR, the repertoire was profiled, and TCRdb retains in-frame clones only, with some absent. Here the sample spans 65,000 or so clones, around four fifths being singletons. The specimen was CD4+ or CD8+ T cells sorted from blood, collected in a trial of the OX40 agonist ivuxolimab. The receptors were sampled from an adult with an advanced solid tumor such as melanoma, head and neck, liver or kidney cancer.

The table lists this clone with a few counts. The chain combines TRBV27 with TRBJ1-2; D call uncertain. Trimming left V 6 bases short and J 8 bases short, with 7 bases between. The CDR3 sequence is 10 residues long. CDR1 MNHEY and CDR2 SMNVEV come from the germline V gene (reference sequence). DNA for the CDR3: TGTGCCAGCAGGGGCGGCGGCTACACCTTC. Translating it yields CASRGGGYTF.

This sequence joins TRBV5-1 and TRBJ1-2; D is uncertain. This CDR3 region has 14 residues. In germline, CDR1 is SGHRS, CDR2 YFSETQ. V was cut by 0 bases and J by 4 bases, with 10 bases left in between. CDR3 bases: TGCGCCAGCAGCTTGGGACCCGCGAGCTATGGCTACACCTTC. This encodes CASSLGPASYGYTF.

This clone is a singleton in its sample. The V gene is TRBV7-2, the J gene TRBJ2-5; D unclear. This CDR3 region has 13 residues. The germline V and J ends were trimmed by 2 bases and 7 bases, with 11 bases remaining between them. Per germline, CDR1 SGHTA and CDR2 FQGNSA. This chain's CDR3 is CASSLYGLGTQYF. In DNA form, the CDR3 reads TGTGCCAGCAGCTTATACGGTCTAGGGACCCAGTACTTC. Together with reference TRBV7-2 and TRBJ2-5, the CDR3 gives the full variable domain: GAGVSQSPSNKVTEKGKDVELRCDPISGHTALYWYRQSLGQGLEFLIYFQGNSAPDKSGLPSDRFSAERTGGSVSTLTIQRTQQEDSAVYLCASSLYGLGTQYFGPGTRLLVL.

About this clone itself: This specimen includes other DNA sequences encoding the same CDR3. This chain connects TRBV30 to TRBJ1-1; D unclear. Trimming took 0 bases from V and 1 from J, leaving 3 bases between them. Germline V gives CDR1 GTSNPN, CDR2 SVGIG (reference sequence). This CDR3 spans 12 amino acids. CDR3 in amino acids: CAWSVSNTEAFF. The CDR3 region has the DNA TGTGCCTGGAGTGTTTCGAACACTGAAGCTTTCTTT.

The V gene is TRBV25-1, the J gene TRBJ2-1, with 8 bases aligning to TRBD1. The V gene end was trimmed by 1 base and the J gene end by 8 bases; junction bases not matched to a gene: 10. The germline V gene has CDR1 MGHDK and CDR2 SYGVNS. CDR3 length: 16 amino acids. The CDR3 reads CASSELEGQGRDEQFF. The CDR3 bases are TGTGCCAGCAGTGAATTGGAAGGACAGGGCCGAGATGAGCAGTTCTTC.

This chain links TRBV2 with TRBJ1-3, with D perhaps matching TRBD1 (6 bases). The CDR3 loop spans 14 amino acids. Per germline, CDR1 SNHLY and CDR2 FYNNEI. Between the trimmed V and J ends, which lost 3 bases and 8 bases, there was a span of 14 bases. The CDR3 bases are TGTGCCAGCAGTGAGAGGGGGTTGGGAGACACCATATATTTT. Amino acids: CASSERGLGDTIYF.

The chain joins TRBV6-1 to TRBJ1-1; 7 bases line up with TRBD1. From germline, CDR1 is MNHNS and CDR2 SASEGT. V trimming: 6 bases; J trimming: 2 bases; junction bases outside the gene matches: 6. The CDR3 sequence is 14 residues long. CDR3 sequence (DNA): TGTGCCAGCAGGGGCCGGACAGGAAACACTGAAGCTTTCTTT. It codes for CASRGRTGNTEAFF.

The rearrangement links TRBV18 to TRBJ2-3, with D possibly being TRBD2 (6 bases). Trimming pared 11 bases from V and 4 bases from J, leaving 22 bases between. CDR3 length: 15 residues. Germline loops: CDR1 KGHSH, CDR2 LQKENI. The CDR3 region is CAGARQGGPADTQYF. As DNA, the CDR3 is TGTGCCGGGGCCCGGCAGGGAGGCCCCGCAGATACGCAGTATTTT. Full variable domain (rest looked up from reference TRBV18 and TRBJ2-3): NAGVMQNPRHLVRRRGQEARLRCSPMKGHSHVYWYRQLPEEGLKFMVYLQKENIIDESGMPKERFSAEFPKEGPSILRIQQVVRGDSAAYFCAGARQGGPADTQYFGPGTRLTVL.

The CDR3 protein is CASSPEASGNYEQYF. DNA for the CDR3: TGTGCCAGCAGCCCCGAGGCTAGCGGGAACTACGAGCAGTACTTC. V gene TRBV5-4 combines with J gene TRBJ2-7; the match to TRBD2 covers 9 bases. Per the germline V gene, CDR1 is SGHNT and CDR2 is YYREEE (reference sequence). J gave up 3 bases and V 4 bases, and 8 bases lay outside the gene matches. The CDR3 sequence is 15 residues long.

The chain uses TRBV7-8 and TRBJ1-4; possible D gene TRBD1, 5 bases. The V end lost 3 bases, the J end lost 4 bases, and 12 bases lay between the germline ends. From germline, CDR1 is SGHVS and CDR2 FQNEAQ. This CDR3 region has 15 residues. CDR3 nucleotides: TGTGCCAGCAGCTTTTCGCGGGGCTATAATGAAAAACTGTTTTTT. Protein product: CASSFSRGYNEKLFF.

This chain joins TRBV6-6 and TRBJ2-5; D remains ambiguous. Trimming removed 8 bases at V and 1 base at J, with 14 bases between. The V gene's germline CDR1 is MNHNY and CDR2 SVGAGI (reference sequence). The CDR3 contains 14 residues. The CDR3 reads CASRKGSVQETQYF. The CDR3 DNA sequence: TGTGCCAGCCGAAAGGGCTCGGTCCAAGAGACCCAGTACTTC.

This rearrangement joins TRBV7-2 to TRBJ1-5; D is uncertain. V was shortened by 1 base and J by 2 bases, with 15 bases between the two germline ends. In germline, CDR1 is SGHTA, CDR2 FQGNSA. CDR3 size: 17 residues. The CDR3 is CASSLVGGTFGNQPQHF. CDR3 bases: TGTGCCAGCAGCTTAGTCGGAGGTACTTTCGGCAATCAGCCCCAGCATTTT.

The chain uses TRBV6-5 and TRBJ2-1; D is unresolved. Per germline, CDR1 MNHEY and CDR2 SVGAGI. CDR3 length: 11 amino acids. Trimming left V 5 bases short and J 9 bases short, with 8 bases between. The CDR3 protein is CASSVWGEQFF. CDR3 nucleotides: TGTGCCAGCAGTGTGTGGGGTGAGCAGTTCTTC.

The rearrangement joins TRBV6-1 to TRBJ2-7; 7 bases line up with TRBD2. V gave up 6 bases and J gave up 3 bases; unmatched junction bases: 5. Per germline, CDR1 MNHNS and CDR2 SASEGT. The CDR3 spans 13 residues. The CDR3 is CASRASGLYEQYF. The CDR3 DNA is TGTGCCAGCAGGGCTAGCGGACTCTACGAGCAGTACTTC.